The 25 T cell receptor beta chains below were found in one sample sequenced in a study of patients and donors after allogeneic stem cell transplantation. TCRdb re-analysed the RT-PCR reads in MiXCR, keeping a single row per CDR3 protein. Here the sample spans about 230,000 distinct CDR3 sequences, 13% to 15% being singletons. Input material: blood, either unsorted or a sorted T cell fraction (not recorded which). All receptors derive from a human donor who was either an allogeneic HSCT recipient or a stem cell or donor lymphocyte infusion donor (not recorded which). It is not recorded whose cells these are; they may come from a transplant donor.

This clonotype has more than one count but fewer than ten. This chain joins TRBV20-1 and TRBJ1-4; D remains unclear. Trimming cost V 0 bases and J 0 bases, with 11 bases left between them. This CDR3 is 16 amino acids long. Germline loops: CDR1 DFQATT, CDR2 SNEGSKA (reference sequence). The CDR3 is CSAREPLTATNEKLFF. CDR3 DNA sequence: TGCAGTGCTAGAGAACCCTTAACAGCAACTAATGAAAAACTGTTTTTT.

V gene TRBV2 combines with J gene TRBJ2-7, with TRBD1 matching over 9 bases. V trimming: 6 bases; J trimming: 4 bases; junction bases outside the gene matches: 13. Germline V gene sequence: CDR1 SNHLY, CDR2 FYNNEI. The length of the CDR3 is 16 residues. The CDR3 is CASRATGQGLLYEQYF. In DNA form, the CDR3 reads TGTGCCAGCAGGGCGACGGGACAGGGACTCTTATACGAGCAGTACTTC. The complete variable domain, with remaining parts taken from reference TRBV2 and TRBJ2-7, reads EPEVTQTPSHQVTQMGQEVILRCVPISNHLYFYWYRQILGQKVEFLVSFYNNEISEKSEIFDDQFSVERPDGSNFTLKIRSTKLEDSAMYFCASRATGQGLLYEQYFGPGTRLTVT.

This sequence joins TRBV20-1 and TRBJ1-2, with D unclear. This CDR3 is 16 amino acids long. Germline V CDR1 and CDR2: DFQATT, SNEGSKA (reference sequence). Trimming shortened V by 0 bases and J by 4 bases, and 18 bases separated the two germline ends. For the CDR3, the DNA is TGCAGTGCTAGAGATCTGGATCACGGTCAAGGCTATGGCTACACCTTC. This codes for CSARDLDHGQGYGYTF.

This clonotype has just a few counts. The chain recombines TRBV2 with TRBJ1-4, with TRBD1 identical over 9 bases. J gave up 12 bases and V 6 bases, and 11 bases lay outside the gene matches. CDR3 length: 14 amino acids. The germline V gene has CDR1 SNHLY and CDR2 FYNNEI. CDR3 loop: CASSRDRVGEELFF. CDR3 in DNA: TGTGCCAGCAGCCGGGACAGGGTGGGAGAAGAACTGTTTTTT.

J is TRBJ1-4 and V is TRBV2; D ambiguous. Germline V lookup: CDR1 SNHLY, CDR2 FYNNEI. The CDR3 sequence is 11 residues long. Trimming pared 2 bases from V and 7 bases from J, leaving 2 bases between. The CDR3 DNA reads TGTGCCAGCAGTGAACGTGAAAAACTGTTTTTT. Protein sequence: CASSEREKLFF.

This clonotype was counted at least ten times. The rearrangement uses TRBV5-6 and TRBJ1-1, with no clear D. Germline loops: CDR1 SGHDT, CDR2 YYEEEE. The length of the CDR3 is 15 residues. Trimming stripped 4 bases from V and 1 base from J, with 14 bases between. The CDR3 is CASSPADFQNTEAFF. The CDR3 DNA reads TGTGCCAGCAGCCCAGCAGATTTCCAGAACACTGAAGCTTTCTTT.

This clonotype was counted ten times or more. The chain is built from TRBV7-9 and TRBJ2-3, with D hard to call. V shed 0 bases and J shed 4 bases, with 2 bases lying between them. CDR3 length equals 12 residues. Germline CDR1 reads SEHNR; CDR2 reads FQNEAQ (reference sequence). The CDR3 DNA reads TGTGCCAGCAGCTTAGCCCCAGATACGCAGTATTTT. Translating gives CASSLAPDTQYF.

This clonotype occurred once. The CDR3 is CASSTGGGKETQYF. In DNA, the CDR3 is TGTGCCAGTAGCACAGGGGGAGGGAAAGAGACCCAGTACTTC. The rearrangement uses TRBV19 and TRBJ2-5; a possible D gene is TRBD1 (8 bases). Germline-derived CDR1 and CDR2 are LNHDA and SQIVND (reference sequence). The CDR3 spans 14 residues. The germline V and J ends were trimmed by 6 bases and 3 bases, with 14 bases remaining between them.

This clonotype occurred a few times. The chain couples TRBV5-6 to TRBJ2-1, with D possibly TRBD1 on 6 matching bases. The CDR3 covers 15 residues. CDR1 is SGHDT, CDR2 YYEEEE, per germline. Trimming left V 2 bases short and J 4 bases short, with 13 bases between. The CDR3 loop is CASSLGDTPYNEQFF. Written as DNA, the CDR3 is TGTGCCAGCAGCTTAGGGGACACTCCATACAATGAGCAGTTCTTC.

This clonotype has at least ten counts. The chain joins TRBV11-3 to TRBJ2-1; tentative D call: TRBD1 (5 bases). The V gene's germline CDR1 is SGHNT and CDR2 YENEEA. The germline V and J ends were trimmed by 5 bases and 4 bases, with 9 bases remaining between them. The CDR3 extends over 13 amino acids. CDR3 nucleotide sequence: TGTGCCAGCAGCCTCCAGGGTTACAATGAGCAGTTCTTC. Its translation: CASSLQGYNEQFF.

This clonotype has only a few counts. The chain links TRBV3-1 to TRBJ1-2; tentative D call: TRBD1 (6 bases). Trimming removed 1 base at V and 8 bases at J, with 17 bases between. The CDR3 spans 15 residues. Germline V lookup: CDR1 LGHDT, CDR2 YNNKEL (reference sequence). The DNA for the CDR3 is TGTGCCAGCAGCCAAGCCACGGGGGGCGGGAAAGGCTACACCTTC. This encodes CASSQATGGGKGYTF.

The rearrangement uses TRBV6-1 and TRBJ2-7; possibly TRBD1 or TRBD2 for D (5 bases each). This CDR3 spans 15 amino acids. V gave up 1 base and J gave up 0 bases, with 10 bases separating them. From germline, CDR1 is MNHNS and CDR2 SASEGT. In nucleotides, the CDR3 is TGTGCCAGCAGTGAAGATTCAGGGAGCTCCTACGAGCAGTACTTC. This gives the protein CASSEDSGSSYEQYF.

This clonotype has a handful of counts. V gene TRBV28 combines with J gene TRBJ2-2; tentatively, D is TRBD1 or TRBD2 (5 bases each). Looked up from germline, CDR1 is MDHEN and CDR2 is SYDVKM. The CDR3 is 13 residues long. Trimming stripped 9 bases from V and 4 bases from J, with 12 bases between. The CDR3 protein is CASTGLPTGELFF. CDR3 DNA sequence: TGTGCCAGTACAGGACTGCCCACCGGGGAGCTGTTTTTT. The full variable domain, with the rest looked up from reference TRBV28 and TRBJ2-2, is DVKVTQSSRYLVKRTGEKVFLECVQDMDHENMFWYRQDPGLGLRLIYFSYDVKMKEKGDIPEGYSVSREKKERFSLILESASTNQTSMYLCASTGLPTGELFFGEGSRLTVL.

This clonotype was seen a few times. This rearrangement joins TRBV5-1 to TRBJ1-4; D uncertain. CDR1 is SGHRS, CDR2 YFSETQ, per germline. CDR3 length: 16 amino acids. Trimming took off 5 bases at V and 1 base at J, with 15 bases between the two ends. The CDR3 reads CASRASVRETNEKLFF. The CDR3 DNA follows: TGCGCCAGCAGAGCGTCCGTGCGGGAAACTAATGAAAAACTGTTTTTT.

This clonotype was seen repeatedly, ten times or more. V is TRBV12-3 or TRBV12-4 and J is TRBJ1-3; D is unclear. V gave up 2 bases and J gave up 3 bases, with 8 bases separating them. This CDR3 region has 14 residues. The CDR3 nucleotides are TGTGCCAGCAGTTTATCGGGGTATGGAAACACCATATATTTT. Translating it yields CASSLSGYGNTIYF.

The chain is built from TRBV15 and TRBJ2-1, with 7 bases aligning to TRBD1. This CDR3 has 16 residues. V was clipped by 0 bases and J by 13 bases; unmatched bases: 15. In germline, CDR1 is LNHNV, CDR2 YYDKDF (reference sequence). In DNA, the CDR3 is TGTGCCACCAGCAGAGAGCAGGGGACAGAATCGGGGTACCAGTTCTTC. As protein: CATSREQGTESGYQFF.

This rearrangement joins TRBV7-2 to TRBJ2-7, with D possibly TRBD2 on 6 matching bases. V was cut by 1 base and J by 5 bases, with 15 bases left in between. CDR3 length equals 15 residues. Germline CDR1 SGHTA, CDR2 FQGNSA. CDR3 region: CASSLVGLATHEQYF. Written as DNA, the CDR3 is TGTGCCAGCAGCTTAGTGGGGCTAGCGACACACGAGCAGTACTTC.

This chain connects TRBV6-1 to TRBJ2-7; D is perhaps TRBD1 or TRBD2 (5 bases each). Germline V gives CDR1 MNHNS, CDR2 SASEGT. This CDR3 region has 15 residues. V lost 1 base and J 2 bases, leaving 12 bases between the germline ends. The CDR3 DNA reads as TGTGCCAGCAGTGAAGTGTGGGACGGACCCTACGAGCAGTACTTC. As protein: CASSEVWDGPYEQYF.

The chain employs TRBV7-9 and TRBJ2-7, with 10 bases aligning to TRBD2. Germline trimming cut 6 bases from V and 6 bases from J; bases unmatched to any gene: 11. Germline V gives CDR1 SEHNR, CDR2 FQNEAQ (reference sequence). There are 15 residues in the CDR3. The CDR3 DNA reads as TGTGCCAGCAGGCGCTCAGGGGCTAGCGGGGGCGAGCAGTACTTC. Residues: CASRRSGASGGEQYF. Complete variable domain (other parts from reference TRBV7-9 and TRBJ2-7): DTGVSQNPRHKITKRGQNVTFRCDPISEHNRLYWYRQTLGQGPEFLTYFQNEAQLEKSRLLSDRFSAERPKGSFSTLEIQRTEQGDSAMYLCASRRSGASGGEQYFGPGTRLTVT.

The sample holds a few counts of this clonotype. This chain uses TRBV11-2 with TRBJ2-5; tentatively, D is TRBD1 (5 bases). There are 16 residues in the CDR3. The V and J ends lost 4 bases and 2 bases respectively, with 17 bases between them. Germline CDR1 SGHAT, CDR2 FQNNGV. Here the CDR3 reads CASSSEQHRPQETQYF. CDR3 bases: TGTGCCAGCAGCTCAGAGCAACACAGGCCTCAAGAGACCCAGTACTTC. The whole variable domain, filled in from reference TRBV11-2 and TRBJ2-5, reads EAGVAQSPRYKIIEKRQSVAFWCNPISGHATLYWYQQILGQGPKLLIQFQNNGVVDDSQLPKDRFSAERLKGVDSTLKIQPAKLEDSAVYLCASSSEQHRPQETQYFGPGTRLLVL.

This clonotype was observed many times. The chain couples TRBV11-2 to TRBJ1-1; the D gene is possibly TRBD1 (6 bases). The CDR3 loop spans 16 amino acids. V lost 0 bases, J lost 1 base, and 12 bases lay in between. Germline V gene sequence: CDR1 SGHAT, CDR2 FQNNGV. The CDR3 DNA reads TGTGCCAGCAGCTTAGACAGTGCAGGGGCGAACACTGAAGCTTTCTTT. Residues: CASSLDSAGANTEAFF.

CDR3 nucleotides: TGTGCCAGCAGCTTAGATGGCAGAAGAAATTCACCCCTCCACTTT. As protein: CASSLDGRRNSPLHF. V gene TRBV11-2 combines with J gene TRBJ1-6; no clear D. Trimming removed 0 bases at V and 7 bases at J, with 10 bases between. CDR3 length: 15 residues. Germline V gene sequence: CDR1 SGHAT, CDR2 FQNNGV. Looking up the rest from reference TRBV11-2 and TRBJ1-6 gives the full variable domain: EAGVAQSPRYKIIEKRQSVAFWCNPISGHATLYWYQQILGQGPKLLIQFQNNGVVDDSQLPKDRFSAERLKGVDSTLKIQPAKLEDSAVYLCASSLDGRRNSPLHFGNGTRLTVT.

This clonotype was found many times. The rearrangement links TRBV28 to TRBJ2-3, with D maybe TRBD2 (7 bases). Germline-derived CDR1 and CDR2 are MDHEN and SYDVKM. The V end lost 3 bases, the J end lost 3 bases, and 19 bases lay between the germline ends. This CDR3 has 17 amino acids. The CDR3 loop is CASSFLGGSQGTDTQYF. DNA for the CDR3: TGTGCCAGCAGTTTTTTGGGGGGGAGCCAGGGGACAGATACGCAGTATTTT.

This chain uses TRBV11-3 with TRBJ2-7; no definite D call. Germline V gives CDR1 SGHNT, CDR2 YENEEA. The CDR3 has 13 amino acids. V was trimmed by 1 base and J by 3 bases, leaving 7 bases between them. In nucleotides, the CDR3 is TGTGCCAGCAGCTTAGGAGACGACTACGAGCAGTACTTC. This encodes CASSLGDDYEQYF.

There are a few counts of this clonotype. The V and J genes are TRBV20-1 and TRBJ1-5; 9 bases are shared with TRBD1. The CDR3 is 14 amino acids. V lost 6 bases and J lost 2; bases outside the gene matches: 5. CDR1 DFQATT and CDR2 SNEGSKA come from the germline V gene (reference sequence). CDR3 sequence: CSAPGQGGNQPQHF. CDR3 DNA: TGCAGTGCGCCGGGACAGGGAGGCAATCAGCCCCAGCATTTT.